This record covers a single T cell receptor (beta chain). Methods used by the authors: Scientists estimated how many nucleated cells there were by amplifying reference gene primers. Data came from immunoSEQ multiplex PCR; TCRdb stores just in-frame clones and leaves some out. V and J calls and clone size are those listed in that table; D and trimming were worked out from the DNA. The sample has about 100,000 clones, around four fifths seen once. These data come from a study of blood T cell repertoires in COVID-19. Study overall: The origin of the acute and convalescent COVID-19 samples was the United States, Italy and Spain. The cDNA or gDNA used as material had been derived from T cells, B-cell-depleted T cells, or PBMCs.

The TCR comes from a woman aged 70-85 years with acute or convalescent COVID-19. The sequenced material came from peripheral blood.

The DNA of the CDR3 is TGTGCCAGCTCTTCCAGTCCCCCACCAAACATTCAGTACTTC. Protein sequence: CASSSSPPPNIQYF. This chain connects TRBV7-2 to TRBJ2-4, with D unresolved. From germline, CDR1 is SGHTA and CDR2 FQGNSA. V was shortened by 8 bases and J by 6 bases, with 17 bases between the two germline ends. The length of the CDR3 is 14 residues.